This T cell receptor beta chain was captured by sequencing in a study of blood T cell repertoires in COVID-19. Assay used: immunoSEQ multiplex PCR; TCRdb lists only in-frame clones, some missing. The sample carries a few hundred thousand clones, about nine tenths recorded once. V lost 5 bases and J lost 5; bases outside the gene matches: 16. This CDR3 contains 17 residues. Germline assignment: CDR1 SGHNT and CDR2 YENEEA. The sequence was collected from a man aged 18-30 years with acute COVID-19. The sequenced sample was PBMCs or T cells enriched from blood (not recorded which). The chain recombines TRBV11-3 with TRBJ2-7, with TRBD2 matching over 9 bases. The DNA of the CDR3 is TGTGCCAGCAGCGGCCAAGCGGGAGGAGCCCTAGTAGACGAGCAGTACTTC. Its translation: CASSGQAGGALVDEQYF.